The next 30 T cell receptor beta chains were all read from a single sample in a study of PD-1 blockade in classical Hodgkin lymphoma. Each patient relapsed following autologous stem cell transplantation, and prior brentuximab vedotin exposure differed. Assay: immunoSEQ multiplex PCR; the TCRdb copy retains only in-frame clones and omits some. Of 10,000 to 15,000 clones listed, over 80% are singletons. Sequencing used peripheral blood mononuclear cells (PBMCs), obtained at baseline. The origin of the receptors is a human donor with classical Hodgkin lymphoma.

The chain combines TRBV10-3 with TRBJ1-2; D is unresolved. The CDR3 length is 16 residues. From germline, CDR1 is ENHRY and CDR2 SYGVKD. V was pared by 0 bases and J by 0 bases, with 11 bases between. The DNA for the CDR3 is TGTGCCATCAGTGAGTCGTGGACGGGAGCTAACTATGGCTACACCTTC. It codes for CAISESWTGANYGYTF.

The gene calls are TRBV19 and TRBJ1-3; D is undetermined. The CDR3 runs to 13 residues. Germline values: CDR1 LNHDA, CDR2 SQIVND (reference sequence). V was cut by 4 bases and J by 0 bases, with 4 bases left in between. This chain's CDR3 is CASSKASGNTIYF. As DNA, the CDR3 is TGTGCCAGTAGTAAGGCCTCTGGAAACACCATATATTTT.

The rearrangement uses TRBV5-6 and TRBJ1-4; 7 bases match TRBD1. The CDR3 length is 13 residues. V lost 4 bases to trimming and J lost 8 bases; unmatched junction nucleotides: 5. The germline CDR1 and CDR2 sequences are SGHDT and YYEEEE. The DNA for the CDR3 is TGTGCCAGCAGCCGGGACAGCGACGAAAAACTGTTTTTT. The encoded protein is CASSRDSDEKLFF.

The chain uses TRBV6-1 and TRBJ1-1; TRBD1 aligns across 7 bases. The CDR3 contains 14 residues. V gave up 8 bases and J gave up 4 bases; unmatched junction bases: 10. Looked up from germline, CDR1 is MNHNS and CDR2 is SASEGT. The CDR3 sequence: CASPKTGIPTEAFF. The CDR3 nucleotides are TGTGCCAGCCCAAAGACAGGGATCCCCACTGAAGCTTTCTTT.

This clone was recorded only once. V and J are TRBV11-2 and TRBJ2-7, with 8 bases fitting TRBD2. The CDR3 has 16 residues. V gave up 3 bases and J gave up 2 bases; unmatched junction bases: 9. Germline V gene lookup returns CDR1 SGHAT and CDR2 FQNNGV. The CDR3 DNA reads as TGTGCCAGCAGCTTCGACGGGGGGGGCACAGCCTACGAGCAGTACTTC. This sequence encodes CASSFDGGGTAYEQYF.

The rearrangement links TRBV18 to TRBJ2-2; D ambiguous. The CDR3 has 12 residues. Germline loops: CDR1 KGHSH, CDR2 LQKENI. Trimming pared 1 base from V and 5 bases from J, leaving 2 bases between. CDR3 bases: TGTGCCAGCTCACCACGTACCGGGGAGCTGTTTTTT. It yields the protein CASSPRTGELFF.

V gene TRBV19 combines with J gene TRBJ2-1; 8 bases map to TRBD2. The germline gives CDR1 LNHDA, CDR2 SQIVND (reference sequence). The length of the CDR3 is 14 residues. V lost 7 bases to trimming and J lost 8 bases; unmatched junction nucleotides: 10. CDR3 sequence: CASNPSGSFYEQFF. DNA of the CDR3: TGTGCCAGTAACCCTAGCGGGTCTTTTTATGAGCAGTTCTTC.

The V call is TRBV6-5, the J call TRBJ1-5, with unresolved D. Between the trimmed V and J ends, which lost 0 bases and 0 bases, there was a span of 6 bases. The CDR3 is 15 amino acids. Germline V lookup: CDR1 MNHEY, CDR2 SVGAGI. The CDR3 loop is CASSYSGSSNQPQHF. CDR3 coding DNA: TGTGCCAGCAGTTACTCTGGGAGTAGCAATCAGCCCCAGCATTTT.

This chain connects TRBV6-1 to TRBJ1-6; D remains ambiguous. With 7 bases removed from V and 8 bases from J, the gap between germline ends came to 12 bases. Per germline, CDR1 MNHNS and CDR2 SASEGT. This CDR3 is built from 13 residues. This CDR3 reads CASNVARDSPLHF. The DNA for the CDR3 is TGTGCCAGCAACGTAGCGAGGGATTCACCCCTCCACTTT.

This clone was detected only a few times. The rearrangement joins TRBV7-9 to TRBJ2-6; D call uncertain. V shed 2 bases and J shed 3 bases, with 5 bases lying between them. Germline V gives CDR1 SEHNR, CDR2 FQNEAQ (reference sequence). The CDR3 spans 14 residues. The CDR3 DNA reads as TGTGCCAGCAGCTTAAGTGTTGGGGCCAACGTCCTGACTTTC. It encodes CASSLSVGANVLTF.

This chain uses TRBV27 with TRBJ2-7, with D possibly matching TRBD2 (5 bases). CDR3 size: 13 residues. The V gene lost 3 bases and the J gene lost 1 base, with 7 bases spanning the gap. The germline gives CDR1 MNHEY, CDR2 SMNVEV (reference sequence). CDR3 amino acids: CASSFERSYEQYF. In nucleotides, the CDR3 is TGTGCCAGCAGTTTCGAGCGGTCCTACGAGCAGTACTTC.

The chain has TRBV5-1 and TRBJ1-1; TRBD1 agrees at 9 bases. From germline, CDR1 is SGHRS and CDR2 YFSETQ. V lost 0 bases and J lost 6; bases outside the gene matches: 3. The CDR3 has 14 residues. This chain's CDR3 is CASSLGRTGAEAFF. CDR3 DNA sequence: TGCGCCAGCAGCTTGGGGAGGACAGGGGCTGAAGCTTTCTTT.

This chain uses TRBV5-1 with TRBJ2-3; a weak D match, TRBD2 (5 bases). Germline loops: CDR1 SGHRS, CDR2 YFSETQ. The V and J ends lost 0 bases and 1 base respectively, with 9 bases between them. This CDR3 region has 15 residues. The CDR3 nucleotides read TGCGCCAGCAGCTTGGCTAGCATGGGCACAGATACGCAGTATTTT. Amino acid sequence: CASSLASMGTDTQYF.

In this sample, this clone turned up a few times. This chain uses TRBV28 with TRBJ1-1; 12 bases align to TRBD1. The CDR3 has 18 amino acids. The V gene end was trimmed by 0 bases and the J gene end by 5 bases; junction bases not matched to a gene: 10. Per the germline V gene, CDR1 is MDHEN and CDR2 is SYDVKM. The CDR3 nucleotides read TGTGCCAGCAGTTTATGGGGGATGGGACAGGGGGCGGGTACTGAAGCTTTCTTT. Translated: CASSLWGMGQGAGTEAFF.

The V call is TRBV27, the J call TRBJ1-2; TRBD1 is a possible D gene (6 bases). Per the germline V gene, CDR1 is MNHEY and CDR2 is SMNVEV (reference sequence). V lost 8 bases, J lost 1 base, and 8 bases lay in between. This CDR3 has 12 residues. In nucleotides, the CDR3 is TGTGCCAGCCAAGGGGGTAACTATGGCTACACCTTC. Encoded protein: CASQGGNYGYTF.

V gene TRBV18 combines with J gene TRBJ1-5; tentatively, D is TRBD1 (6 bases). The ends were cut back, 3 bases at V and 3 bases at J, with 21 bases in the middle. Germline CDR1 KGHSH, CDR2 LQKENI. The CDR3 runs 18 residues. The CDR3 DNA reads TGTGCCAGCTCACCTAAATCCTTAGCCGGGACACACAATCAGCCCCAGCATTTT. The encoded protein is CASSPKSLAGTHNQPQHF. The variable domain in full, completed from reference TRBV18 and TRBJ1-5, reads NAGVMQNPRHLVRRRGQEARLRCSPMKGHSHVYWYRQLPEEGLKFMVYLQKENIIDESGMPKERFSAEFPKEGPSILRIQQVVRGDSAAYFCASSPKSLAGTHNQPQHFGDGTRLSIL.

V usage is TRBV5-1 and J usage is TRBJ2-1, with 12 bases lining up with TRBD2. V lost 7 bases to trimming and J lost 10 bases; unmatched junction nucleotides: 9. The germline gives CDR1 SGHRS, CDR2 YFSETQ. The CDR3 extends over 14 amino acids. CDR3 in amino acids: CASGGTSGSYEQFF. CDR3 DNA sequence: TGCGCCAGCGGCGGGACTAGCGGGTCGTACGAGCAGTTCTTC.

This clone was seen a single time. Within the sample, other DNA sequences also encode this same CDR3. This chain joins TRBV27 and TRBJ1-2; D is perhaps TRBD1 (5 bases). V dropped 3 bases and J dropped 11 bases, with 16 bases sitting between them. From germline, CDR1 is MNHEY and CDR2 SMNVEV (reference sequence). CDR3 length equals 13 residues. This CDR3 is CASSFVGFRGYTF. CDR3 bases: TGTGCCAGCAGTTTTGTGGGGTTTAGGGGTTACACCTTC.

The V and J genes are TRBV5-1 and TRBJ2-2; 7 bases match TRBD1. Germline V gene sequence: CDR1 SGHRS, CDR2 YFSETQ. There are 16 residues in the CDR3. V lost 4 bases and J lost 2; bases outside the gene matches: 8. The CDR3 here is CASSNFRDRNTGELFF. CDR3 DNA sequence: TGCGCCAGCAGCAACTTCCGGGACAGAAACACCGGGGAGCTGTTTTTT.

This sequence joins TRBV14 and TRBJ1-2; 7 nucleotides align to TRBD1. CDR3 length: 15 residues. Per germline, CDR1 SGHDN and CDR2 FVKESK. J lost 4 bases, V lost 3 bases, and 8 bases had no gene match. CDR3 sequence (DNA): TGTGCCAGCAGCCACTCCCTGACAGGGCGCTATGGCTACACCTTC. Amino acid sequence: CASSHSLTGRYGYTF.

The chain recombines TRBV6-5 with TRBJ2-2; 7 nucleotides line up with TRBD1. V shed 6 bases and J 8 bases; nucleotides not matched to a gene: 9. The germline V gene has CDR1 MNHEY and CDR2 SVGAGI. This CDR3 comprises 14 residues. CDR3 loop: CASRTGQGVGELFF. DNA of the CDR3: TGTGCCAGCAGAACGGGTCAGGGGGTTGGGGAGCTGTTTTTT.

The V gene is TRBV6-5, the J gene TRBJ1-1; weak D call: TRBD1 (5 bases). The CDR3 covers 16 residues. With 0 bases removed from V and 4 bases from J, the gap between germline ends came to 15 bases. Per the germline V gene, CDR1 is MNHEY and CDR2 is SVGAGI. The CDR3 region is CASSYSFQGGTTEAFF. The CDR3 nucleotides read TGTGCCAGCAGTTACTCGTTTCAAGGCGGGACCACTGAAGCTTTCTTT.

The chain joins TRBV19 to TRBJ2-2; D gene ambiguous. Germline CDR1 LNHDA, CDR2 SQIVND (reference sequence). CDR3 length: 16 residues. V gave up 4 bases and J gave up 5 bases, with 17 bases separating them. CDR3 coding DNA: TGTGCCAGTAGTAAGTGGCGGCCCCTGGGAACCGGGGAGCTGTTTTTT. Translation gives CASSKWRPLGTGELFF.

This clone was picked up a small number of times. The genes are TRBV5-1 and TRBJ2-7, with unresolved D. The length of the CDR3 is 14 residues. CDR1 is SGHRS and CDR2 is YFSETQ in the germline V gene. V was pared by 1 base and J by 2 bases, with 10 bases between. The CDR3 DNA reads TGCGCCAGCAGCTTGCGTAGAGAGGCCTACGAGCAGTACTTC. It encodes CASSLRREAYEQYF. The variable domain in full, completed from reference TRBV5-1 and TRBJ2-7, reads KAGVTQTPRYLIKTRGQQVTLSCSPISGHRSVSWYQQTPGQGLQFLFEYFSETQRNKGNFPGRFSGRQFSNSRSEMNVSTLELGDSALYLCASSLRREAYEQYFGPGTRLTVT.

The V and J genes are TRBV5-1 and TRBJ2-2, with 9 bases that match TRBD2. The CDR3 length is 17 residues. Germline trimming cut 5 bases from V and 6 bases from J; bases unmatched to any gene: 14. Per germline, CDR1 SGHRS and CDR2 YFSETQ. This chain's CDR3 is CASSAASGRLWAGELFF. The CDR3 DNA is TGCGCCAGCAGTGCGGCCAGCGGGAGGCTCTGGGCCGGGGAGCTGTTTTTT.

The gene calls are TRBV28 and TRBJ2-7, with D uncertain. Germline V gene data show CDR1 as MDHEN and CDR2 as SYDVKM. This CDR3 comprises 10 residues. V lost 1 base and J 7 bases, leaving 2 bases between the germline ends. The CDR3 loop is CASSLFEQYF. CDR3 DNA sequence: TGTGCCAGCAGTTTATTTGAGCAGTACTTC.

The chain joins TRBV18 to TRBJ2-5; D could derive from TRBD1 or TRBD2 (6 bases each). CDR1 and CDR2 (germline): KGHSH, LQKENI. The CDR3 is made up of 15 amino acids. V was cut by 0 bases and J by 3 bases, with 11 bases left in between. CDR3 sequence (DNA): TGTGCCAGCTCACCACCGACGGGGGCAGAAGAGACCCAGTACTTC. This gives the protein CASSPPTGAEETQYF. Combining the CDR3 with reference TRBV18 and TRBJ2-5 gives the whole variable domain NAGVMQNPRHLVRRRGQEARLRCSPMKGHSHVYWYRQLPEEGLKFMVYLQKENIIDESGMPKERFSAEFPKEGPSILRIQQVVRGDSAAYFCASSPPTGAEETQYFGPGTRLLVL.

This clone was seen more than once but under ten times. The CDR3 spells CASTPGWGLDTEAFF. In DNA form, the CDR3 reads TGCGCCAGCACCCCCGGTTGGGGGCTTGACACTGAAGCTTTCTTT. V gene TRBV5-1 combines with J gene TRBJ1-1, with D perhaps matching TRBD1 (6 bases). Germline assignment: CDR1 SGHRS and CDR2 YFSETQ. This CDR3 has 15 residues. With 6 bases removed from V and 3 bases from J, the gap between germline ends came to 18 bases.

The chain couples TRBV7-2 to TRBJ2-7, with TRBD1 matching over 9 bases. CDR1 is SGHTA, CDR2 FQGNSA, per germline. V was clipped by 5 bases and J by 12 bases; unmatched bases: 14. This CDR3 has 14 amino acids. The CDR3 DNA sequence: TGTGCCAGCAGCCTACCCGGGACAGGGAGAGTTCGGTACTTC. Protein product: CASSLPGTGRVRYF.

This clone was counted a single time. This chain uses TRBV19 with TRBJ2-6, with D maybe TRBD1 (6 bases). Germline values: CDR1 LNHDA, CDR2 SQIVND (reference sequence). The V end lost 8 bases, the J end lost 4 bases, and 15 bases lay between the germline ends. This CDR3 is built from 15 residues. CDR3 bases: TGTGCCAGTCGGGACACAGGGAGAGGGGCCAACGTCCTGACTTTC. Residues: CASRDTGRGANVLTF. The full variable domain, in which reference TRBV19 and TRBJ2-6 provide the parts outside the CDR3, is DGGITQSPKYLFRKEGQNVTLSCEQNLNHDAMYWYRQDPGQGLRLIYYSQIVNDFQKGDIAEGYSVSREKKESFPLTVTSAQKNPTAFYLCASRDTGRGANVLTFGAGSRLTVL.